This TCR beta chain was captured by sequencing in a study of CD8 T cells in ankylosing spondylitis. Findings and limits, study-wide: Relatively rare in peripheral blood, disease-linked clones were also CD8+.

A few counts support this clonotype. Antigen unknown. MiXCR, applied by TCRdb to the 5' RACE reads, yields one record per CDR3 protein. The sample records about 170,000 distinct CDR3 sequences, about a sixth being singletons. The V and J ends lost 3 bases and 5 bases, in that order; junction bases with no gene match: 9. CDR3 length equals 16 residues. Looked up from germline, CDR1 is DFQATT and CDR2 is SNEGSKA (reference sequence). V gene TRBV20-1 combines with J gene TRBJ2-4; 11 nucleotides line up with TRBD2. Sequencing was carried out using blood, either unsorted or a sorted T cell fraction (not recorded which). The receptor was isolated from a male donor with ankylosing spondylitis or in good health (not recorded which). CDR3: CSASSTLAGVENIQYF. CDR3 sequence (DNA): TGCAGTGCTAGCTCGACACTAGCGGGAGTCGAAAACATTCAGTACTTC.